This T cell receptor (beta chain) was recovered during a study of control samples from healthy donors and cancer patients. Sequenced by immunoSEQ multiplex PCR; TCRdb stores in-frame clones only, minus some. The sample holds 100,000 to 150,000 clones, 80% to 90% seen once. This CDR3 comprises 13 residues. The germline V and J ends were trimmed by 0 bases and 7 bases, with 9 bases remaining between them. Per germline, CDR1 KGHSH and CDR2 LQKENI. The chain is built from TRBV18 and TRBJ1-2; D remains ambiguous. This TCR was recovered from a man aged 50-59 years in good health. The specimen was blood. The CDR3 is CASSPPGYGGYTF. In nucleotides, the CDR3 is TGTGCCAGCTCACCACCAGGGTATGGTGGCTACACCTTC.